The present entry profiles one T cell receptor (beta chain) with its context. No antigen is known for it. Base quality data are lacking; no much larger clone is found one base away. This sample stems from a study of PD-1 blockade in classical Hodgkin lymphoma (dated by TCRdb to about 2020). As for the study more broadly: Nivolumab dosing was 3 mg/kg intravenously every 2 weeks, continuing until either disease progression or unacceptable toxicity. To define a peripheral blood immune signature of response to PD-1 blockade in classical Hodgkin lymphoma, the study combined TCR beta sequencing with CyTOF. The research as a whole found: The study was limited to a single clinical trial cohort, and causes of repertoire differences, possibly disease activity or prior therapy, remained undefined. Patients starting nivolumab less than 1 year after ASCT had lower diversity and were excluded from later analyses to avoid confounding by immune reconstitution. Among trial patients, those achieving complete response had baseline diversity similar to that of newly diagnosed patients, while diversity was significantly lower in partial responders and progressors. CD4+ but not CD8+ TCR diversity rose significantly by C4D1 (p=0.0027 vs p=0.16), most apparent in complete responders (p=0.02). Baseline TCR diversity was reported as lower in newly diagnosed patients than in healthy donors, and lower still in relapsed/refractory patients.

CDR1 and CDR2, looked up from the germline V gene, are SGHTA and FQGNSA. The CDR3 contains 15 residues, cysteine and phenylalanine counted. The only DNA kept is the CDR3, 45 bases in frame from the first base. V sheds 5 bases and J sheds 0 bases, leaving 13 bases between their ends. The Qiagen DNeasy kit was used to extract genomic DNA from unsorted PBMCs and from the negatively selected CD4+ and CD8+ fractions. TCR beta CDR3 regions were subjected to amplification by immunoSEQ multiplex PCR with primers that anneal to V and J segments. Amplification bias was minimized using a synthetic immune receptor repertoire, and residual bias was removed computationally after sequencing. In the authors' own workflow: Custom Python scripts were used to quantify repertoire diversity as the Shannon entropy index. Unsorted, CD4+ and CD8+ repertoires were examined separately, except in combined analyses, for which CD4+ and CD8+ sequences were merged in silico. Clonal expansion was defined as at least a 2-fold frequency increase after treatment relative to C1D1, with a pseudocount of 0.5 for undetected baseline clones. Singleton clones were defined as clones with 0 or 1 copy at C1D1, and non-singleton clones were defined as clones with 2 or more copies. Clones expanded in unsorted samples were assigned a CD4+, CD8+ or unknown annotation through matching of protein sequences in sorted samples from the same patient. Diversity changes from C1D1 to C4D1 were tested in paired samples using Wilcoxon tests. Here the immuneACCESS table is served through TCRdb, limited to in-frame sequences with V and J called. Missing clones are a known gap in these copies; in checked studies unresolved V genes cover under half, and the rest lacks a known reason. V and J calls and clone size are as listed in that table; D and trimming were resolved from the DNA. For this sample there are about 43,000 clones; approximately 72% appear just once. The top ten hold 2.5% to 3.5% of the sample.

The time point label of this sample denotes: cycle 2 day 1 (C2D1) of nivolumab. All trial patients had relapsed after autologous stem cell transplantation, with cohorts A, B and C differing in prior brentuximab vedotin exposure. The trial cohort comprised some 60 patients with relapsed/refractory classical Hodgkin lymphoma whose best overall responses were complete response, partial response or progressive disease. Trial patients were treated with single-agent nivolumab in the multi-cohort phase II CheckMate 205 trial. Best overall response was determined by an independent review committee according to the 2007 International Working Group response criteria. PBMCs from the trial were collected at three points: immediately before nivolumab initiation (C1D1), and during therapy at cycle 2 day 1 and cycle 4 day 1. Peripheral blood was collected in 8 mL Vacutainer Cell Preparation Tubes, from which PBMCs were isolated by centrifugation and then cryopreserved.

The source was peripheral blood mononuclear cells (PBMCs), collected before the second cycle of nivolumab. This receptor was identified in a human donor with classical Hodgkin lymphoma. Recombination connected TRBV7-2 to TRBJ1-2; confidence is insufficient to name the D gene. The CDR3 amino acid sequence is: CASSAPGVANYGYTF. The DNA is TGTGCCAGCAGCGCACCAGGAGTCGCTAACTATGGCTACACCTTC. The reference TRBV7-2 and TRBJ1-2 proteins fill in what lies around the CDR3, so the full variable domain reads GAGVSQSPSNKVTEKGKDVELRCDPISGHTALYWYRQSLGQGLEFLIYFQGNSAPDKSGLPSDRFSAERTGGSVSTLTIQRTQQEDSAVYLCASSAPGVANYGYTFGSGTRLTVV.